This TCR beta chain is from a study of cytomegalovirus exposure and HLA in healthy donors. This clone turned up a few times. Antigen specificity is unknown. Germline CDR1 is LNHDA and CDR2 is SQIVND (reference sequence). V dropped 6 bases and J dropped 8; count of bases not matched to a gene: 9. This CDR3 region has 14 residues. Findings and caveats of the study: In a later analysis, TCR beta V- and J-gene trimming showed a link to a missense DCLRE1C variant. Specificity for CMV antigens was confirmed in vitro for a few of the CMV-associated chains. Presence/absence analyses supposed approximately even sequencing depth among donors. Cytomegalovirus association was assigned to about 150 TCR beta chains.

Researchers ran the PCR with 60 Vbeta and 13 Jbeta primers. This table comes from immunoSEQ multiplex PCR, and its TCRdb copy is limited to in-frame clones, with some not included. The sample comprises approximately 190,000 clones, 65% to 90% of which are singletons, and 6.3% rests with the top ten. The V call is TRBV19, the J call TRBJ2-1; 8 positions match TRBD1. The receptor's source is a man aged 40-55 years in good health and CMV-seropositive. The sequencing input was PBMCs. CDR3 sequence (DNA): TGTGCCAGTAGGAGACAGGGGAATAGTCATGAGCAGTTCTTC. This codes for CASRRQGNSHEQFF.